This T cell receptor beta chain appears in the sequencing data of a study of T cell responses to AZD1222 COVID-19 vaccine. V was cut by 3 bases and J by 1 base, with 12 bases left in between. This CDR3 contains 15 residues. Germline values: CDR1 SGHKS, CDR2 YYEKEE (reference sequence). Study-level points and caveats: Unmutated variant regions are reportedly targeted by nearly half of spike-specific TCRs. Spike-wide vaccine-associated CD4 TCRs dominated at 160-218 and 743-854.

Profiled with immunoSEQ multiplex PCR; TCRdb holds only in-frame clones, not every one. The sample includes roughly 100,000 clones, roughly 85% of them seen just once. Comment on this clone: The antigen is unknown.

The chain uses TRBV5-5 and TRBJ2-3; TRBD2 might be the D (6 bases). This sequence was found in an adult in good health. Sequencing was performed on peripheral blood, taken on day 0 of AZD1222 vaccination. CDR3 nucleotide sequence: TGTGCCAGCAGCTGGGCTAGCGCCCGCACAGATACGCAGTATTTT. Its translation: CASSWASARTDTQYF.